These T cell receptor beta chains were read from a single sample in a study of neurological immune-mediated disorders. TCRdb fed the 5' RACE reads into MiXCR, producing one record per CDR3 protein. The sample lists tens of thousands of distinct CDR3 sequences, roughly 17% occurring once. The material sequenced was PBMCs. These receptors were obtained from a woman aged 40 to 50 in good health. The CDR3 runs from the conserved cysteine through the conserved F or W. A D gene is named only where the DNA matches it firmly. Size tells how often a clone was seen (once, few, many) or the class of an expanded clone, and some rows leave it out.

j_gene | v_gene | abundance | d_gene | CDR3nt | CDR3aa
TRBJ2-3 | TRBV29-1 | many | NA | TGCAGCGTTGATGGGTGGGCCGACACAGATACGCAGTATTTT | CSVDGWADTDTQYF
TRBJ1-5 | TRBV7-2 | many | NA | TGTGCCAGCAGCTTATATTTTGGTTCCAATCAGCCCCAGCATTTT | CASSLYFGSNQPQHF
TRBJ1-2 | TRBV6-1 | NA | TRBD1 | TGTGCCACCACGACAGGGCAGAACTATGGCTACACCTTC | CATTTGQNYGYTF
TRBJ2-7 | TRBV20-1 | NA | NA | TGCAGTGTAGCAGGAGTCTACGAGCAGTACTTC | CSVAGVYEQYF
TRBJ2-7 | TRBV7-2 | many | TRBD1 | TGTGCCAGCAGAACTGGGACAGGAGGAGAAGACGAGCAGTACTTC | CASRTGTGGEDEQYF
TRBJ1-4 | TRBV20-1 | many | TRBD1 | TGCAGTGCCCTCTCGGACAGGTTTGGGTTAGATAATGAAAAACTGTTTTTT | CSALSDRFGLDNEKLFF
TRBJ1-4 | TRBV20-1 | many | NA | TGCAGTGCCCGGGACGGAGGGTATGAAAAACTGTTTTTT | CSARDGGYEKLFF
TRBJ1-1 | TRBV6-5 | many | NA | TGTGCCAGCAGCTACAGGGAAGGGTACACTGAAGCTTTCTTT | CASSYREGYTEAFF
TRBJ2-7 | TRBV20-1 | many | NA | TGCAGTGCTCCCCCCAGCGTCCAGGGGTTACACGAGCAGTACTTC | CSAPPSVQGLHEQYF
TRBJ1-3 | TRBV27 | many | NA | TGTGCCAGCAGTTCGATTGGAGGGGCTGGAAACACCATATATTTT | CASSSIGGAGNTIYF
TRBJ2-1 | TRBV28 | many | TRBD2 | TGTGCCAGCAGTTCTGGGACTAGCGTCTACAATGAGCAGTTCTTC | CASSSGTSVYNEQFF
TRBJ2-7 | TRBV5-6 | NA | NA | TGTGCCAGCAGCTTGTTAGCAGACTCCTACGAGCAGTACTTC | CASSLLADSYEQYF
TRBJ1-1 | TRBV5-6 | NA | NA | NA | CASSFYICSARDVSTGDTEAFF
TRBJ1-3 | TRBV10-3 | many | NA | TGTGCCATCAGCCCTTGGGGGGACACCATATATTTT | CAISPWGDTIYF
TRBJ2-3 | TRBV7-2 | many | NA | TGTGCCAGCAGCTTATCAAGGGGGGGAGATACGCAGTATTTT | CASSLSRGGDTQYF
TRBJ2-2 | TRBV5-1 | many | NA | TGCGCCAGCAGCTCCAGCCTCAGTACCGGGGAGCTGTTTTTT | CASSSSLSTGELFF
TRBJ2-1 | TRBV5-1 | many | NA | TGCGCCAGCAGCTTTGAGGGAGATTGGTACAATGAGCAGTTCTTC | CASSFEGDWYNEQFF
TRBJ1-4 | TRBV9 | many | TRBD1 | TGTGCCAGCAGCCAAACGGGACAGGGGGCTCGAGAAAAACTGTTTTTT | CASSQTGQGAREKLFF
TRBJ1-1 | TRBV7-2 | many | NA | TGTGCCAGCAGCTTACTGGGCATAGGGGTGGAAGCTTTCTTT | CASSLLGIGVEAFF
TRBJ2-1 | TRBV15 | many | NA | TGTGCCACCAGTCGGGACCGTCTTGGGGGCAATGAGCAGTTCTTC | CATSRDRLGGNEQFF
TRBJ1-1 | TRBV7-2 | many | NA | TGTGCCAGCAGCCCCCGTCGTGGAACGAACACTGAAGCTTTCTTT | CASSPRRGTNTEAFF
TRBJ2-3 | TRBV5-6 | NA | NA | TGTGCCAGCAGCCCCGGGACGGTGGGGACAGATACGCAGTATTTT | CASSPGTVGTDTQYF
TRBJ2-1 | TRBV7-2 | many | TRBD2 | TGTGCCAGCAGCTTAGTTGCTAGCGGGGGACAAAATGAGCAGTTCTTC | CASSLVASGGQNEQFF
TRBJ1-1 | TRBV14 | many | NA | TGTGCCAGCAGTCCACGAACAGTGGAAGTAGGGGCTTTCTTT | CASSPRTVEVGAFF
TRBJ1-1 | TRBV12-3/TRBV12-4 | many | NA | TGTGCCAGCAGTTTCTCAGGGTACACTGAAGCTTTCTTT | CASSFSGYTEAFF
TRBJ2-7 | TRBV12-3/TRBV12-4 | many | TRBD2 | TGTGCCAGCAGTTTTATGGACGGGGGGGCCTACGAGCAGTACTTC | CASSFMDGGAYEQYF
TRBJ2-5 | TRBV5-6 | NA | NA | TGCGCCAGCAGATCACCCAGAACCCAAGAGACCCAGTACTTC | CASRSPRTQETQYF
TRBJ1-5 | TRBV12-3/TRBV12-4 | many | NA | TGTGCCAGCAGCCCCGACAGTATCAATCAGCCCCAGCATTTT | CASSPDSINQPQHF
TRBJ2-3 | TRBV9 | many | TRBD1 | TGTGCCAGCAGCGTAGCGGCAGGGGGCAGCTTCACAGATACGCAGTATTTT | CASSVAAGGSFTDTQYF
TRBJ1-6 | TRBV6-1 | many | NA | TGTGCCAGTTTCGGGAGACCGTATAATTCACCCCTCCACTTT | CASFGRPYNSPLHF
TRBJ2-3 | TRBV20-1 | many | NA | TGCAGTGCCACACGTCATGAAAAGGGTATCACAGATACGCAGTATTTT | CSATRHEKGITDTQYF